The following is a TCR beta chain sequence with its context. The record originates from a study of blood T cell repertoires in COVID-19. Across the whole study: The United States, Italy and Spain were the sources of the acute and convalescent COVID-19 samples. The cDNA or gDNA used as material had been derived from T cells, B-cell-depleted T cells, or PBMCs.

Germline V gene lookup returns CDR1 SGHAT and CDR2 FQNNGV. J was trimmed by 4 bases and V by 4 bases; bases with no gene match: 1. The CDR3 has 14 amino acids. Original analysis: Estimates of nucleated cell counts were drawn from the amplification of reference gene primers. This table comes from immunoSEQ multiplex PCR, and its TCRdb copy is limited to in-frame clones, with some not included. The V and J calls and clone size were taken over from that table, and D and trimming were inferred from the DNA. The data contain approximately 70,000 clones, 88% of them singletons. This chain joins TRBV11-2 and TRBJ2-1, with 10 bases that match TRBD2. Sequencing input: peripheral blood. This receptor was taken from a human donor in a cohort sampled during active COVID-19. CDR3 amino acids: CASSWTSGYNEQFF. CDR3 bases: TGTGCCAGCAGCTGGACTAGCGGTTACAATGAGCAGTTCTTC.